These T cell receptor beta chains were read from a single sample in a study of human T cells and chemical hapten exposure. One entry per CDR3 protein, called by TCRdb with MiXCR from the RACE reads. The data contain 56,000 or so distinct CDR3 sequences, 9.5% to 10% of them singletons. This sample comprised whole blood, obtained in connection with sensitization to the hapten diphenylcyclopropenone (DPC). The receptors come from a woman aged 30 to 39 with alopecia areata. Some clones in this sample may be carry-over from other donors' samples. CDR3s include the opening cysteine and the closing phenylalanine or tryptophan. The D gene is left open where the match is weak. Clone sizes are given selectively: once, few, many, or a class where the clone is expanded.

abundance: NA
d_gene: TRBD2
v_gene: TRBV7-9
j_gene: TRBJ2-1
CDR3nt: TGTGCCAGCAGCTCCAGGGGACTAGCGGGGGGTAGGAATGAGCAGTTCTTC
CDR3aa: CASSSRGLAGGRNEQFF

abundance: NA
d_gene: TRBD1
v_gene: TRBV11-3
j_gene: TRBJ2-7
CDR3nt: TGTGCCAGCAGCTTAGGGACAGGGGCCGAGCAGTACTTC
CDR3aa: CASSLGTGAEQYF

abundance: NA
d_gene: NA
v_gene: TRBV25-1
j_gene: TRBJ1-2
CDR3nt: TGTGCCAGCAGTGACGATCTCTATGGCTACACCTTC
CDR3aa: CASSDDLYGYTF

abundance: NA
d_gene: NA
v_gene: TRBV4-2
j_gene: TRBJ1-5
CDR3nt: TGTGCCAGCAGCCAAGAAGCCGTGGGGGGAGGGCAGCCCCAGCATTTT
CDR3aa: CASSQEAVGGGQPQHF

abundance: few
d_gene: NA
v_gene: TRBV3-1
j_gene: TRBJ1-2
CDR3nt: TGTGCCAGCGCTCCCTCTTGGGGGGGCAACTATGGCTACACCTTC
CDR3aa: CASAPSWGGNYGYTF

abundance: few
d_gene: NA
v_gene: TRBV7-2
j_gene: TRBJ1-5
CDR3nt: TGTGCCAGCAGCTTAGAGGCGACACTTAATCAGCCCCAGCATTTT
CDR3aa: CASSLEATLNQPQHF

abundance: NA
d_gene: NA
v_gene: TRBV7-2
j_gene: TRBJ2-5
CDR3nt: TGTGCCAGCAGCTTAGCCGGGGCCGGAGAGACCCAGTACTTC
CDR3aa: CASSLAGAGETQYF

abundance: NA
d_gene: TRBD2
v_gene: TRBV7-2
j_gene: TRBJ2-5
CDR3nt: TGTGCCAGCAGCTTCACTAGCGGGGGGGGGGAGACCCAGTACTTC
CDR3aa: CASSFTSGGGETQYF

abundance: few
d_gene: NA
v_gene: TRBV4-3
j_gene: TRBJ1-2
CDR3nt: TGCGCCAGCAGCCAAGATTTTGGGGGCGATGGCTACACCTTC
CDR3aa: CASSQDFGGDGYTF

abundance: few
d_gene: NA
v_gene: TRBV6-1
j_gene: TRBJ2-1
CDR3nt: TGTGCCAGCAGTGACAGAGGGCAGTTCTTC
CDR3aa: CASSDRGQFF

abundance: many
d_gene: NA
v_gene: TRBV27
j_gene: TRBJ2-3
CDR3nt: TGTGCCAGCAGTAAGGGTACGAGCACAGATACGCAGTATTTT
CDR3aa: CASSKGTSTDTQYF

abundance: few
d_gene: TRBD2
v_gene: TRBV7-2
j_gene: TRBJ2-7
CDR3nt: TGTGCCAGCAGCTTTTTCCCGGCTAGCGGGGGTGGTGAGCAGTACTTC
CDR3aa: CASSFFPASGGGEQYF

abundance: many
d_gene: TRBD1
v_gene: TRBV9
j_gene: TRBJ1-6
CDR3nt: TGTGCCAGCAGCGTCGGACAGGGGGCCGCTAATTCACCCCTCCACTTT
CDR3aa: CASSVGQGAANSPLHF

abundance: few
d_gene: TRBD1
v_gene: TRBV12-3/TRBV12-4
j_gene: TRBJ1-4
CDR3nt: TGTGCCAGCAGCTCATTACCGGGACAGGGGGTGTCTAATGAAAAACTGTTTTTT
CDR3aa: CASSSLPGQGVSNEKLFF

abundance: many
d_gene: NA
v_gene: TRBV7-2
j_gene: TRBJ1-6
CDR3nt: TGTGCCAGCAGCTTAGCGTCCCCCAATTCACCCCTCCACTTT
CDR3aa: CASSLASPNSPLHF

abundance: NA
d_gene: NA
v_gene: TRBV7-3
j_gene: TRBJ2-3
CDR3nt: TGTGCCAGCAGCTTAAGAAACGGGTTAGGGGGAGATACGCAGTATTTT
CDR3aa: CASSLRNGLGGDTQYF

abundance: NA
d_gene: TRBD2
v_gene: TRBV9
j_gene: TRBJ2-1
CDR3nt: TGTGCCAGCCGGGGGGGGGCGAATGAGCAGTTCTTC
CDR3aa: CASRGGANEQFF

abundance: NA
d_gene: TRBD1
v_gene: TRBV6-5
j_gene: TRBJ2-3
CDR3nt: TGTGCCAGCAGTTACGGGGGACAGGGCCTCCCAGATACGCAGTATTTT
CDR3aa: CASSYGGQGLPDTQYF

abundance: few
d_gene: NA
v_gene: TRBV24-1
j_gene: TRBJ1-6
CDR3nt: TGTGCCACCAGTCTGGTCAGGGGTCCCTATAATTCACCCCTCCACTTT
CDR3aa: CATSLVRGPYNSPLHF

abundance: NA
d_gene: NA
v_gene: TRBV6-1
j_gene: TRBJ2-1
CDR3nt: TGTGCCAGCACCCCGACCCCCTACAATGAGCAGTTCTTC
CDR3aa: CASTPTPYNEQFF

abundance: many
d_gene: NA
v_gene: TRBV6-1
j_gene: TRBJ1-1
CDR3nt: TGTGCCAGCCATGTCAGAGGGGGCACTGAAGCTTTCTTT
CDR3aa: CASHVRGGTEAFF

abundance: NA
d_gene: NA
v_gene: TRBV4-1
j_gene: TRBJ1-2
CDR3nt: TGCGCCAGCAGCCAAGAATCTTGGGAGGGCGGAAACTATGGCTACACCTTC
CDR3aa: CASSQESWEGGNYGYTF

abundance: few
d_gene: NA
v_gene: TRBV5-6
j_gene: TRBJ2-7
CDR3nt: TGTGCCAGCAGCTTGACGGGATCGGGATACGAGCAGTACTTC
CDR3aa: CASSLTGSGYEQYF

abundance: NA
d_gene: NA
v_gene: TRBV7-6
j_gene: TRBJ2-5
CDR3nt: TGTGCCAGCAGCTTAGGCCAGACCCAGTACTTC
CDR3aa: CASSLGQTQYF

abundance: few
d_gene: NA
v_gene: TRBV28
j_gene: TRBJ2-7
CDR3nt: TGTGCCAGCAGTCCCGGCAACACCTACGAGCAGTACTTC
CDR3aa: CASSPGNTYEQYF

abundance: NA
d_gene: TRBD1
v_gene: TRBV20-1
j_gene: TRBJ1-2
CDR3nt: TGCAGTGCCAACGCCGACAGGGGAGAGGGCTACACCTTC
CDR3aa: CSANADRGEGYTF

abundance: NA
d_gene: TRBD2
v_gene: TRBV12-3/TRBV12-4
j_gene: TRBJ2-1
CDR3nt: TGTGCCAGCAGCCCCCAGGTGGGAGCGGGGGGTGATGAGCAGTTCTTC
CDR3aa: CASSPQVGAGGDEQFF

abundance: many
d_gene: NA
v_gene: TRBV9
j_gene: TRBJ2-1
CDR3nt: TGTGCCAGCAGCCTACACAATGAGCAGTTCTTC
CDR3aa: CASSLHNEQFF

abundance: few
d_gene: NA
v_gene: TRBV28
j_gene: TRBJ1-1
CDR3nt: TGTGCCAGCGGGAGGTGGGGGAACACTGAAGCTTTCTTT
CDR3aa: CASGRWGNTEAFF

abundance: few
d_gene: NA
v_gene: TRBV28
j_gene: TRBJ2-2
CDR3nt: TGTGCCAGCAGTCCGGTGAGGGGGGGCACCGGGGAGCTGTTTTTT
CDR3aa: CASSPVRGGTGELFF

abundance: few
d_gene: TRBD1
v_gene: TRBV27
j_gene: TRBJ1-1
CDR3nt: TGTGCCAGCAGTTCTTACAGGGGGCTGAGCACTGAAGCTTTCTTT
CDR3aa: CASSSYRGLSTEAFF

abundance: NA
d_gene: NA
v_gene: TRBV5-6
j_gene: TRBJ1-3
CDR3nt: TGTGCCAGCAGCTTGCTCGACAGGCCCTCTGGAAACACCATATATTTT
CDR3aa: CASSLLDRPSGNTIYF

abundance: NA
d_gene: NA
v_gene: TRBV6-1
j_gene: TRBJ1-5
CDR3nt: TGTGCCAGCACGATCCAGGTTGAGCAGCCCCAGCATTTT
CDR3aa: CASTIQVEQPQHF

abundance: few
d_gene: NA
v_gene: TRBV18
j_gene: TRBJ1-1
CDR3nt: TGTGCCAGCTCACCCACCCCGGCAGGGGCCGGGGGCACTGAAGCTTTCTTT
CDR3aa: CASSPTPAGAGGTEAFF

abundance: NA
d_gene: NA
v_gene: TRBV5-1
j_gene: TRBJ2-3
CDR3nt: TGCGCCAGCAGCTTGTGGGGGCCAGATACGCAGTATTTT
CDR3aa: CASSLWGPDTQYF

abundance: NA
d_gene: NA
v_gene: TRBV6-2/TRBV6-3
j_gene: TRBJ2-3
CDR3nt: TGTGCCAGCAACTATAGGGACACGGGAACAGATACGCAGTATTTT
CDR3aa: CASNYRDTGTDTQYF

abundance: many
d_gene: NA
v_gene: TRBV7-9
j_gene: TRBJ1-5
CDR3nt: TGTGCCAGCAGCTTAGGCCCAGAGAGCTTTGCGGGGCCCCAGCATTTT
CDR3aa: CASSLGPESFAGPQHF

abundance: NA
d_gene: TRBD2
v_gene: TRBV27
j_gene: TRBJ2-7
CDR3nt: TGTGCCAGCAGTCCCGGGACTAGCGGGGCCTACGAGCAGTACTTC
CDR3aa: CASSPGTSGAYEQYF

abundance: many
d_gene: NA
v_gene: TRBV7-2
j_gene: TRBJ2-1
CDR3nt: TGTGCCAGCAGCTTAATCCGGGACCCCTACAATGAGCAGTTCTTC
CDR3aa: CASSLIRDPYNEQFF

abundance: NA
d_gene: NA
v_gene: TRBV5-1
j_gene: TRBJ2-1
CDR3nt: TGCGCCAGCAGCCCCGGTGGGGGACACGGTGAGCAGTTCTTC
CDR3aa: CASSPGGGHGEQFF

abundance: many
d_gene: TRBD2
v_gene: TRBV20-1
j_gene: TRBJ2-3
CDR3nt: TGCAGTGCTTGGACTAGCGGGGCATTGGGTACGCAGTATTTT
CDR3aa: CSAWTSGALGTQYF

abundance: many
d_gene: NA
v_gene: TRBV7-2
j_gene: TRBJ1-1
CDR3nt: TGTGCCAGCAGCTTCGCGGGAGCTTTCTTT
CDR3aa: CASSFAGAFF

abundance: many
d_gene: NA
v_gene: TRBV3-1
j_gene: TRBJ1-2
CDR3nt: TGTGCCAGCAGCCAAGACATACGGGGTGACTATGGCTACACCTTC
CDR3aa: CASSQDIRGDYGYTF

abundance: NA
d_gene: NA
v_gene: TRBV5-6
j_gene: TRBJ2-6
CDR3nt: TGTGCCAGCAGCTTCCCTACCTCTGGGGCCAACGTCCTGACTTTC
CDR3aa: CASSFPTSGANVLTF

abundance: many
d_gene: TRBD1
v_gene: TRBV4-1
j_gene: TRBJ1-5
CDR3nt: TGCGCCAGCAGCCAATCTCCAACAGGGGGCTTGGATCAGCCCCAGCATTTT
CDR3aa: CASSQSPTGGLDQPQHF

abundance: few
d_gene: NA
v_gene: TRBV5-6
j_gene: TRBJ2-3
CDR3nt: TGTGCCAGCAGCTTGCCCGGGGCAGATACGCAGTATTTT
CDR3aa: CASSLPGADTQYF

abundance: NA
d_gene: TRBD1
v_gene: TRBV5-1
j_gene: TRBJ1-2
CDR3nt: TGCGCCAGCAGCCCGGGACAGCACTATGGCGACACCTTC
CDR3aa: CASSPGQHYGDTF